The clone carrying this T cell receptor beta chain was observed once. Its antigen is undetermined. These data are taken from a study of T cell responses to AZD1222 COVID-19 vaccine. Overall study: Doses given second, at about 4 or about 12 weeks, were pooled. Study-wide findings and caveats: Close to half of all spike-specific TCRs reportedly target regions of the variants that are unmutated. The CD4 TCRs associated with vaccination extended across spike and predominated at 160-218 and 743-854. No repertoire was sampled before or during the peak T cell response, only after it.

TCRdb keeps only in-frame clones here, not all; method: immunoSEQ multiplex PCR. Among about 140,000 clones, about 90% were seen once, and the ten largest hold roughly 3%. The CDR3 extends over 15 amino acids. Trimming took 0 bases from V and 4 from J; bases not matched to a gene: 4. In germline, CDR1 is GTSNPN, CDR2 SVGIG (reference sequence). The specimen comprised peripheral blood, sampled on day 0 of AZD1222 vaccination. V gene TRBV30 combines with J gene TRBJ1-5; 9 positions match TRBD1. The TCR comes from an adult in good health. The CDR3: CAWSVDRGRNQPQHF. CDR3 DNA sequence: TGTGCCTGGAGTGTGGACAGGGGACGAAATCAGCCCCAGCATTTT.